Following are 7 T cell receptor beta chains from one sample sequenced in a study of OX40 agonist ivuxolimab in advanced cancers. Clones were sequenced by immunoSEQ multiplex PCR, and TCRdb holds only the in-frame ones, with some missing. The sample shows 70,000 or so clones, around 87% of them seen only once. The source material was CD4+ or CD8+ T cells sorted from blood, sampled in a trial of the OX40 agonist ivuxolimab. These TCRs come from an adult with an advanced solid tumor such as melanoma, head and neck, liver or kidney cancer.

The CDR3 protein is CASSARGLDGYTF. CDR3 bases: TGTGCCAGTAGTGCCAGGGGGCTGGATGGCTACACCTTC. The genes are TRBV19 and TRBJ1-2; TRBD1 agrees at 8 bases. V lost 5 bases, J lost 6 bases, and 5 bases stayed unmatched. CDR1 is LNHDA, CDR2 SQIVND, per germline (reference sequence). The CDR3 has 13 residues.

This sequence joins TRBV6-5 and TRBJ2-4; D is ambiguous. The length of the CDR3 is 15 residues. The V and J ends lost 0 bases and 3 bases respectively, with 9 bases between them. Germline values: CDR1 MNHEY, CDR2 SVGAGI. CDR3 nucleotides: TGTGCCAGCAGTTACTCCCCGTACCTCAAAAACATTCAGTACTTC. Translating gives CASSYSPYLKNIQYF.

The chain combines TRBV7-8 with TRBJ1-2, with a tentative D call TRBD1 (5 bases). V was cut by 1 base and J by 8 bases, with 20 bases left in between. Germline-derived CDR1 and CDR2 are SGHVS and FQNEAQ. The CDR3 loop spans 16 amino acids. CDR3 loop: CASSLGRRRGARGYTF. CDR3 coding DNA: TGTGCCAGCAGCTTAGGACGGCGTAGAGGGGCGCGGGGCTACACCTTC.

CDR3 sequence: CASSTGTHTYEQYF. CDR3 DNA: TGTGCCAGCAGCACCGGGACCCATACCTACGAGCAGTACTTC. The genes are TRBV9 and TRBJ2-7; D could derive from TRBD1 or TRBD2 (5 bases each). CDR1 is SGDLS, CDR2 YYNGEE, per germline. With 4 bases removed from V and 2 bases from J, the gap between germline ends came to 13 bases. The CDR3 is made up of 14 amino acids.

This chain uses TRBV6-1 with TRBJ1-4, with 7 bases that match TRBD1. The trim removed 7 bases at V and 3 bases at J, leaving 2 bases unmatched. The CDR3 contains 13 residues. Per germline, CDR1 MNHNS and CDR2 SASEGT. CDR3 coding DNA: TGTGCCAGCATCAGGGGGGCTAATGAAAAACTGTTTTTT. Translation gives CASIRGANEKLFF.

The chain links TRBV6-5 to TRBJ1-3; 9 nucleotides match TRBD1. J gave up 2 bases and V 0 bases, and 2 bases lay outside the gene matches. Germline V CDR1 and CDR2: MNHEY, SVGAGI. The CDR3 totals 16 residues. The CDR3 sequence: CASSYSRDRAGNTIYF. The CDR3 DNA follows: TGTGCCAGCAGTTACTCGAGGGACAGGGCTGGAAACACCATATATTTT.

J is TRBJ2-5 and V is TRBV5-1, with D hard to call. Trimming removed 0 bases from V and 7 bases from J, with 4 bases in between. CDR3 length: 11 residues. From germline, CDR1 is SGHRS and CDR2 YFSETQ. The CDR3 region is CASSLAGTQYF. The CDR3 DNA sequence: TGCGCCAGCAGCTTGGCCGGGACCCAGTACTTC.